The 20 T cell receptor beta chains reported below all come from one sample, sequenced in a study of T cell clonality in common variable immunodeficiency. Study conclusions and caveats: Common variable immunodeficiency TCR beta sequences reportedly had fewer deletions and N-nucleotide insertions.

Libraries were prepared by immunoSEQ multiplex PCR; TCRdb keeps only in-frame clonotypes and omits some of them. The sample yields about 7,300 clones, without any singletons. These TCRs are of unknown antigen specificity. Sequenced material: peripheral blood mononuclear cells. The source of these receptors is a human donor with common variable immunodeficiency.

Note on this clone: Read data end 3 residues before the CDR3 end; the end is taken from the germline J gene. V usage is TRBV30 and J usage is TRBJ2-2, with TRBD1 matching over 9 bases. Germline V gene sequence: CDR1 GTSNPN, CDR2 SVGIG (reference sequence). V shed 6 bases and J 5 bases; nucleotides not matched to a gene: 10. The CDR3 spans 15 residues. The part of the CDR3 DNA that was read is TGTGCCTGCACCTCCGGGACAGGGATAACCGGGGAG. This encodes CACTSGTGITGE. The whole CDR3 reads CACTSGTGITGELFF.

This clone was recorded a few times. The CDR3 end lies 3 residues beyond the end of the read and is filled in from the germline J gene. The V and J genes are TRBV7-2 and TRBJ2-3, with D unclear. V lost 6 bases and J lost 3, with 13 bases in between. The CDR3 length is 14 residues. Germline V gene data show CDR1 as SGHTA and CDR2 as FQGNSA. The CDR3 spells CASSQDPGTDTQYF. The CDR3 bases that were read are TGTGCCAGCAGTCAAGATCCGGGTACAGATACG.

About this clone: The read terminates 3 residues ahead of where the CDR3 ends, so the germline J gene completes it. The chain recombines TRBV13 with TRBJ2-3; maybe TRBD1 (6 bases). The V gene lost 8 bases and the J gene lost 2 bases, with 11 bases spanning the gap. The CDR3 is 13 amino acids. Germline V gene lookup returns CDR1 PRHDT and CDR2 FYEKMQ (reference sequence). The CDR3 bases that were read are TGTGCCAGCGGTGGGGGCGACACAGATACG. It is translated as CASGGGDTDT. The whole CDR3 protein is CASGGGDTDTQYF.

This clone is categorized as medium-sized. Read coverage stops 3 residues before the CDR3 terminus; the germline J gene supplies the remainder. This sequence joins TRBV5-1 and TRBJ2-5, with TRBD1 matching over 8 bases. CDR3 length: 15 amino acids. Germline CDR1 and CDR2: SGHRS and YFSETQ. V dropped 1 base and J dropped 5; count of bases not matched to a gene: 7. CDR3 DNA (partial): TGCGCCAGCAGCTTGTCCCGGACAGGGACCGAGACC. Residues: CASSLSRTGTET. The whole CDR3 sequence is CASSLSRTGTETQYF.

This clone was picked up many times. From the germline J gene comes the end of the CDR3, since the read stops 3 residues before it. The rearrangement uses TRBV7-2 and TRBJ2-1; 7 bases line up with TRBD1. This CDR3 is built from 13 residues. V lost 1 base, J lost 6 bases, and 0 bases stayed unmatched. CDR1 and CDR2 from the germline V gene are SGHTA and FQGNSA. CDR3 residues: CASSLDRGNEQFF. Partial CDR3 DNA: TGTGCCAGCAGCTTAGACAGGGGCAATGAG.

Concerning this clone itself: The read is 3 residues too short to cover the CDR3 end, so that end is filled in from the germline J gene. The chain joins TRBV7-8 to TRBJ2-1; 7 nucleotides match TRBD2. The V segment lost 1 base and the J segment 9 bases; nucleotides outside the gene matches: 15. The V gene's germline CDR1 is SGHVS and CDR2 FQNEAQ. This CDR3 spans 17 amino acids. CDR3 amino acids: CASSLDEAGLITFEQFF. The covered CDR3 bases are TGTGCCAGCAGCTTAGATGAAGCGGGACTTATAACATTTGAG.

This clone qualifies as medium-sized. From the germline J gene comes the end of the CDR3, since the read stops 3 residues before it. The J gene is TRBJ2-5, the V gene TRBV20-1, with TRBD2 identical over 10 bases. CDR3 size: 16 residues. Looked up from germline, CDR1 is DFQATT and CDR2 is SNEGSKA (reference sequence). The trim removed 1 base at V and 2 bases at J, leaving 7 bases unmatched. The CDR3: CSARVASGGLQETQYF. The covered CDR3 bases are TGCAGTGCTAGAGTGGCTAGCGGGGGACTACAAGAGACC.

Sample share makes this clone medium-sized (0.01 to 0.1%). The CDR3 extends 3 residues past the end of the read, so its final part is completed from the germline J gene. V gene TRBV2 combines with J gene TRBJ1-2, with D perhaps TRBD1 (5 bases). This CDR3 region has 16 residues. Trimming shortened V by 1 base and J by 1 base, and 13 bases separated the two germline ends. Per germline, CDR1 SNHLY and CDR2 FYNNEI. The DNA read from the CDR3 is TGTGCCAGCAGTGAAGAAGGGGTGGTGGGTAACTATGGC. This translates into CASSEEGVVGNYG. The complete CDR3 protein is CASSEEGVVGNYGYTF.

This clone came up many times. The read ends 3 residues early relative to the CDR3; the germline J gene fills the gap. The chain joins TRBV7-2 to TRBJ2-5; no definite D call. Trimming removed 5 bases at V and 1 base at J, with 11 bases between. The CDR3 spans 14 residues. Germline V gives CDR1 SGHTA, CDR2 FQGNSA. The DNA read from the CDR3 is TGTGCCAGCAGCACCCTGACACCCCAAGAGACC. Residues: CASSTLTPQET. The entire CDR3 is CASSTLTPQETQYF. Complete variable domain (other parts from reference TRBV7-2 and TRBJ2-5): GAGVSQSPSNKVTEKGKDVELRCDPISGHTALYWYRQSLGQGLEFLIYFQGNSAPDKSGLPSDRFSAERTGGSVSTLTIQRTQQEDSAVYLCASSTLTPQETQYFGPGTRLLVL.

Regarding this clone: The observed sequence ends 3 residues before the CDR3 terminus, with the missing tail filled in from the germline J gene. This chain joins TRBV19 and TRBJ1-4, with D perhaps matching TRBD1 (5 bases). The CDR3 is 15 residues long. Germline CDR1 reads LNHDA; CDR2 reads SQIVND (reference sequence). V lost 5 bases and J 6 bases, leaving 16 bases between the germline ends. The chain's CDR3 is CASSRREGLYEKLFF. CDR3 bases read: TGTGCCAGTAGTCGAAGGGAGGGGTTATATGAAAAA.

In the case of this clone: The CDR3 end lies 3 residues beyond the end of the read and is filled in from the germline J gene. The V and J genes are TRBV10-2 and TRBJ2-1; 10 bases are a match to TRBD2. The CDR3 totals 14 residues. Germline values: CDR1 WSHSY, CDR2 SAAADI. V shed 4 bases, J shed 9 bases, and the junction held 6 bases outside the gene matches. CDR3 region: CASSGSSGSLEQFF. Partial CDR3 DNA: TGCGCCAGCAGTGGATCTAGCGGGAGTCTTGAG.

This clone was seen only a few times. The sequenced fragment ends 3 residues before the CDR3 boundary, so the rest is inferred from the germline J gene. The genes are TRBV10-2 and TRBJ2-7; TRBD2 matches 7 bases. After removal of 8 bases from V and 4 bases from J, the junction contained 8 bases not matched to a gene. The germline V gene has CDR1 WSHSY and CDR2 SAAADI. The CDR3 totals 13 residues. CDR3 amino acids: CASGRGEGYEQYF. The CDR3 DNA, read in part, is TGCGCCAGCGGGAGGGGTGAGGGTTACGAG.

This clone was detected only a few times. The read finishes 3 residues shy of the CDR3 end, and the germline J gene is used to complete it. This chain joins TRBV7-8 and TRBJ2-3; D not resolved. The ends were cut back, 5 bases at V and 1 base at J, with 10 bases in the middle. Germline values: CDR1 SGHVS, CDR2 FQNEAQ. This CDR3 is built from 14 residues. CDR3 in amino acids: CASSPTVGTDTQYF. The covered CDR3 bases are TGTGCCAGCAGCCCAACAGTAGGCACAGATACG.

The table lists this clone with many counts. CDR3 DNA (partial): TGCGCCAGCAGCATAGGGACAGCCGAG. This codes for CASSIGTAE. The full CDR3 protein reads CASSIGTAEQYF. V is TRBV5-1 and J is TRBJ2-7, with TRBD1 matching 7 bases. The read finishes 3 residues shy of the CDR3 end, and the germline J gene is used to complete it. Per the germline V gene, CDR1 is SGHRS and CDR2 is YFSETQ. The junction had 4 bases not matched to a gene; V was cut back by 4 bases and J by 6 bases. The CDR3 spans 12 residues.

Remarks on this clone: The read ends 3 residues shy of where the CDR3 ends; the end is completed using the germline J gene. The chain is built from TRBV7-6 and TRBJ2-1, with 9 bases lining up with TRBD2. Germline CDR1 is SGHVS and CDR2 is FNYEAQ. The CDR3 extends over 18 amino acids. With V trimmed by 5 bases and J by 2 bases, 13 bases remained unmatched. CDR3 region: CASSLRAIAGAPYNEQFF. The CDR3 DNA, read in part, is TGTGCCAGCAGCCTTAGGGCTATAGCGGGAGCTCCCTACAATGAG.

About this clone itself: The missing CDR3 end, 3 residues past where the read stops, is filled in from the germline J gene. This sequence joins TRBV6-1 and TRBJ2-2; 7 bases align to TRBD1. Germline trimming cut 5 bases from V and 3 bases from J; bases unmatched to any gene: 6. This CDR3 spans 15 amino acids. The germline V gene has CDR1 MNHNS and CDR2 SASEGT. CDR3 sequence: CASSQDRVDTGELFF. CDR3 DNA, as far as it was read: TGTGCCAGCAGTCAAGACAGGGTTGACACCGGGGAG.

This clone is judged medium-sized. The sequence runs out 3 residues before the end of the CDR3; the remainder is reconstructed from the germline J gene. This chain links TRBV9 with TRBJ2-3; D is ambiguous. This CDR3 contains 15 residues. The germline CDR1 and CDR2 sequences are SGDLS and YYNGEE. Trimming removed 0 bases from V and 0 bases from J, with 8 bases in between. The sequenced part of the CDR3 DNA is TGTGCCAGCAGCGTAGCAGCGAGAAGCACAGATACG. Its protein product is CASSVAARSTDT. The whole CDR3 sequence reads CASSVAARSTDTQYF.

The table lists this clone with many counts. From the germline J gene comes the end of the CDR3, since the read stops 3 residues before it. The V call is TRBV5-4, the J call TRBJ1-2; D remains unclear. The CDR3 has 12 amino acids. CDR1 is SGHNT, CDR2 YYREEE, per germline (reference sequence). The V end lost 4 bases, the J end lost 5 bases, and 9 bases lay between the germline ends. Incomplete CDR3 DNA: TGTGCCAGCAGCCCCTCAGCGTATGGC. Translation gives CASSPSAYG. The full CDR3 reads CASSPSAYGYTF. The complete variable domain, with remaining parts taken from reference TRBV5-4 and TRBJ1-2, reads ETGVTQSPTHLIKTRGQQVTLRCSSQSGHNTVSWYQQALGQGPQFIFQYYREEENGRGNFPPRFSGLQFPNYSSELNVNALELDDSALYLCASSPSAYGYTFGSGTRLTVV.

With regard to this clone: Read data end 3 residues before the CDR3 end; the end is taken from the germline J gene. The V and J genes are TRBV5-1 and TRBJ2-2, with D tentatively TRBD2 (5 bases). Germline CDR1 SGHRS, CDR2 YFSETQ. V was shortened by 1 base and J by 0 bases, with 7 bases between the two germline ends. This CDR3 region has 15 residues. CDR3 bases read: TGCGCCAGCAGCTTGAGAGCGGCGAACACCGGGGAG. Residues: CASSLRAANTGE. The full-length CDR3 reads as CASSLRAANTGELFF.

The CDR3 here is CASSSTTGPLETQYF. The CDR3 DNA, read in part, is TGTGCCAGCAGCTCCACCACAGGGCCCCTGGAGACC. V is TRBV7-3 and J is TRBJ2-5, with D possibly being TRBD1 (6 bases). The read falls 3 residues short of the CDR3 end, and the missing part is taken from the germline J gene. Germline V lookup: CDR1 SGHTA, CDR2 FQGTGA. The CDR3 loop spans 15 amino acids. V shed 4 bases and J shed 5 bases, with 17 bases lying between them.